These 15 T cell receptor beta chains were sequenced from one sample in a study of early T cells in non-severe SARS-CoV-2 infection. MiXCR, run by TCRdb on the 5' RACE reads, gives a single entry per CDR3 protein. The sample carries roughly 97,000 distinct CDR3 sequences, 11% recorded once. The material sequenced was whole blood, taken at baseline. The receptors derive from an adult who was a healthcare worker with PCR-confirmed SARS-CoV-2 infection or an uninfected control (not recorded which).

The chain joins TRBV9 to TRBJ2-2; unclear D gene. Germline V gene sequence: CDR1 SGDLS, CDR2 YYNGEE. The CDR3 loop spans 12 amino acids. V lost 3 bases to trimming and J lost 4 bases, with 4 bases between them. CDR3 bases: TGTGCCAGCAGCGGCGGCACCGGGGAGCTGTTTTTT. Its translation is CASSGGTGELFF.

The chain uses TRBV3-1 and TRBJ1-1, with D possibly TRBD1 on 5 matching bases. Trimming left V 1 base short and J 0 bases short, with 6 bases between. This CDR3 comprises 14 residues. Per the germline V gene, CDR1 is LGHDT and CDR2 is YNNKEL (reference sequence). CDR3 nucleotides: TGTGCCAGCAGCCAAGGGGGGGTGAACACTGAAGCTTTCTTT. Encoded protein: CASSQGGVNTEAFF.

The CDR3 loop reads CSARRQGNTLFTYEQYF. In DNA, the CDR3 is TGCAGTGCTAGAAGACAGGGAAATACCCTTTTTACGTACGAGCAGTACTTC. The chain carries TRBV20-1 and TRBJ2-7, with TRBD1 matching 7 bases. Germline CDR1 DFQATT, CDR2 SNEGSKA (reference sequence). V was clipped by 2 bases and J by 4 bases; unmatched bases: 17. This CDR3 region has 17 residues.

The CDR3 here is CASSQDQTSGGAGTYNEQFF. In DNA form, the CDR3 reads TGTGCCAGCAGCCAAGATCAGACTAGCGGGGGGGCCGGGACCTACAATGAGCAGTTCTTC. The rearrangement links TRBV4-2 to TRBJ2-1; 14 bases line up with TRBD2. In germline, CDR1 is LGHNA, CDR2 YNFKEQ. The CDR3 is 20 amino acids. The V gene end was trimmed by 0 bases and the J gene end by 2 bases; junction bases not matched to a gene: 9.

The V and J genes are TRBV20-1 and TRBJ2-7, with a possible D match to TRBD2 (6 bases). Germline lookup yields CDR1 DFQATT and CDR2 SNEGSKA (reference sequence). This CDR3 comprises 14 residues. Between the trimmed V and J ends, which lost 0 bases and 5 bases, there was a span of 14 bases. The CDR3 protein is CSARDARGRNEQYF. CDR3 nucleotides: TGCAGTGCTAGAGATGCTAGAGGGAGGAACGAGCAGTACTTC.

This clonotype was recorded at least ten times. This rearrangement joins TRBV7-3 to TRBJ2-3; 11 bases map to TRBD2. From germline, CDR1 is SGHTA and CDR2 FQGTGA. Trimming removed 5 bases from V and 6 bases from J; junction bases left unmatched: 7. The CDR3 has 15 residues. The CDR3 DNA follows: TGTGCCAGCAGCCTTAGCGGGGGGGCCATCGATACGCAGTATTTT. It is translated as CASSLSGGAIDTQYF.

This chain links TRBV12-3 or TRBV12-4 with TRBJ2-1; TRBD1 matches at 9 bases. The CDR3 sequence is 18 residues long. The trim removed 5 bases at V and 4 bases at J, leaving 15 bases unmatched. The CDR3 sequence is CASSKHPPGQGKYNEQFF. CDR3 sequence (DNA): TGTGCCAGCAGTAAGCATCCACCGGGACAGGGCAAGTACAATGAGCAGTTCTTC.

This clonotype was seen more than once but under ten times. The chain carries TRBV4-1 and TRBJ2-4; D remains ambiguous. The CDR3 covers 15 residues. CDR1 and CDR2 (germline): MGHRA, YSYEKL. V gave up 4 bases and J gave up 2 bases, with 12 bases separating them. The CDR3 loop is CASSPPLGSKNIQYF. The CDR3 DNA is TGCGCCAGCAGCCCTCCACTTGGGTCCAAAAACATTCAGTACTTC.

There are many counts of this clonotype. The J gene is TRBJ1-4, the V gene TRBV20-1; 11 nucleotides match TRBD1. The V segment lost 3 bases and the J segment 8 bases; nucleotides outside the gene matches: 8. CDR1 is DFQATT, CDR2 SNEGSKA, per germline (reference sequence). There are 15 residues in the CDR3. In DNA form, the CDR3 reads TGCAGTGCTAGCCCAGGACAGGGGGCGGGCGAAAAACTGTTTTTT. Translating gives CSASPGQGAGEKLFF.

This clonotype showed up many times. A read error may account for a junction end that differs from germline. The CDR3 spells CASSERGLSQLF. DNA for the CDR3: TGTGCCAGCAGTGAGAGGGGACTAAGCCAGCTCTTT. The V gene is TRBV6-1, the J gene TRBJ1-1; tentative D call: TRBD1 (5 bases). Germline V gives CDR1 MNHNS, CDR2 SASEGT. The CDR3 has 12 amino acids.

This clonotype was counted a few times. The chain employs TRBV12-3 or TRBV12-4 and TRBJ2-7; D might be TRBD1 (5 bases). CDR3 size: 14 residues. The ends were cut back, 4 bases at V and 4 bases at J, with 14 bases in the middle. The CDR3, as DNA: TGTGCCAGCAGTTCGACAGCCAAATTTTACGAGCAGTACTTC. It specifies CASSSTAKFYEQYF.

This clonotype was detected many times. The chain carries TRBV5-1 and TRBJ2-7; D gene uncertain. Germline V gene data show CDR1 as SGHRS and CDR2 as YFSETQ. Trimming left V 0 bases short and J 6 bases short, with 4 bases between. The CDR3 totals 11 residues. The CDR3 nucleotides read TGCGCCAGCAGCTTGGCGGGCGAGCAGTACTTC. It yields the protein CASSLAGEQYF.

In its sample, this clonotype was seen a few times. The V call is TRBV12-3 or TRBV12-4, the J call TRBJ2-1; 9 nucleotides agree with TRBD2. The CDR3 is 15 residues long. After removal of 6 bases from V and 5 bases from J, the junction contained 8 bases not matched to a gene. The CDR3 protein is CASRDRIAGDNEQFF. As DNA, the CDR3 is TGTGCCAGCAGAGATCGTATAGCGGGGGACAATGAGCAGTTCTTC.

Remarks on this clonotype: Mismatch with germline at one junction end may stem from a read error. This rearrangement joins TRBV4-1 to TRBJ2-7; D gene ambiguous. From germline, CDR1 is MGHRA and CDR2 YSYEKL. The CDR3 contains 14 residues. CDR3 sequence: CASSQVPGSYEQNF. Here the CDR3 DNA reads TGCGCCAGCAGCCAGGTCCCCGGCTCCTACGAGCAGAACTTC.

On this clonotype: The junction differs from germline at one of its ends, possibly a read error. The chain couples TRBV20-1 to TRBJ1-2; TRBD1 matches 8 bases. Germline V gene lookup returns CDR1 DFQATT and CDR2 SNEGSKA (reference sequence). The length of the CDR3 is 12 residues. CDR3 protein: CSAAQGAQAGYF. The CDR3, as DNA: TGCAGTGCTGCCCAGGGGGCTCAGGCAGGATACTTC.